The rows below give T cell receptor beta chains drawn from one sample of a study of blood T cells in healthy people across ages. MiXCR, applied by TCRdb to the 5' RACE reads, yields one record per CDR3 protein. The sample has about 1.5 million distinct CDR3 sequences; 42% are singletons. The sequenced sample consisted of blood. All receptors come from a woman aged 18 to 35 in good health. Each CDR3 is given without its conserved first and last residue. Clone size appears in some rows only: once, few, many, or a class for an expanded clone.

J: TRBJ1-1
V: TRBV11-1
size: many
CDR3: ASSRRAGQGTEAF

J: TRBJ1-2
V: TRBV7-9
size: -
CDR3: ASSLAQLARGYT

J: TRBJ1-2
V: TRBV10-3
size: -
CDR3: AISLQGPGYGYT

J: TRBJ1-2
V: TRBV7-9
size: -
CDR3: ASSFWDRGGGYGYT

J: TRBJ2-5
V: TRBV3-1
size: -
CDR3: ASSRILESQETQY

J: TRBJ2-3
V: TRBV11-2
size: -
CDR3: ASSLERGDHTQY

J: TRBJ1-2
V: TRBV4-1
size: once
CDR3: TSSQEYAQSYGYT

J: TRBJ2-3
V: TRBV5-1
size: few
CDR3: ASNTVSTDTQY

J: TRBJ2-1
V: TRBV20-1
size: -
CDR3: SARDLVAEQF

J: TRBJ2-1
V: TRBV6-5
size: -
CDR3: ASSYSPSGIYNEQF

J: TRBJ2-2
V: TRBV6-2/TRBV6-3
size: -
CDR3: ASSPPRETGSTGELF

J: TRBJ1-4
V: TRBV6-5
size: few
CDR3: ASRRTGINEKLF

J: TRBJ2-3
V: TRBV20-1
size: few
CDR3: SARDLRLVSDTQY

J: TRBJ1-2
V: TRBV4-2
size: few
CDR3: ASSQDRPGGYGYT

J: TRBJ2-5
V: TRBV15
size: -
CDR3: ATSRDGSRDNEQY

J: TRBJ2-7
V: TRBV20-1
size: -
CDR3: SARGGASGSSYEQY

J: TRBJ2-7
V: TRBV6-5
size: -
CDR3: ASSSMGLGGNYEQY

J: -
V: TRBV5-1
size: few
CDR3: ASSLAPGGGSYNEQY

J: TRBJ2-7
V: TRBV15
size: -
CDR3: ATSREEGGIYEQY

J: TRBJ2-1
V: TRBV4-1
size: -
CDR3: ASSQRYEQF

J: TRBJ2-1
V: TRBV4-2
size: many
CDR3: ASSQEKEKNQF

J: TRBJ2-5
V: TRBV7-7
size: -
CDR3: ASSPEIAKGETQY

J: TRBJ2-5
V: TRBV10-3
size: -
CDR3: AISEAAGPETQY

J: TRBJ1-2
V: TRBV4-1
size: -
CDR3: ASSQDPTGLGRYT

J: TRBJ2-1
V: TRBV13
size: few
CDR3: ASSSQTGSEF

J: TRBJ1-2
V: TRBV5-1
size: -
CDR3: ASSREGQGSYGYT

J: TRBJ2-7
V: TRBV28
size: -
CDR3: ASSLLTGYEQY

J: TRBJ2-7
V: TRBV20-1
size: -
CDR3: SARGGGNPYEQY

J: TRBJ2-2
V: TRBV2
size: -
CDR3: ASGGTANTGELF

J: -
V: TRBV12-3/TRBV12-4
size: -
CDR3: ASSLGVAGGWETQY

J: TRBJ1-2
V: TRBV27
size: -
CDR3: ASNPSGQGTYGYT

J: TRBJ2-3
V: TRBV29-1
size: -
CDR3: SVEAGNTDTQY

J: TRBJ2-3
V: TRBV12-3/TRBV12-4
size: few
CDR3: ASRATGGSTDTQY

J: TRBJ2-7
V: TRBV12-3/TRBV12-4
size: -
CDR3: ASSWTRSGKQY

J: TRBJ2-4
V: TRBV3-1
size: few
CDR3: ASSQEPRAPLKDIQY

J: TRBJ1-5
V: TRBV9
size: -
CDR3: ASSIQGENQPQH

J: TRBJ2-1
V: TRBV4-2
size: -
CDR3: ASSQEEASGGDEQF

J: TRBJ2-5
V: TRBV20-1
size: few
CDR3: SAHPGGQETQY

J: TRBJ1-2
V: TRBV12-3/TRBV12-4
size: few
CDR3: ASSPTSGFYGYT

J: TRBJ2-3
V: TRBV9
size: -
CDR3: ASSVVAGRGNTDTQY

J: TRBJ2-7
V: TRBV10-2
size: few
CDR3: ASSSTGPLTYEQY

J: TRBJ2-7
V: TRBV14
size: -
CDR3: ASSQDSSVTYEQY

J: TRBJ2-3
V: TRBV2
size: -
CDR3: ASKRLAGLADTQY

J: TRBJ1-1
V: TRBV9
size: few
CDR3: ASSPIRGDTEAF

J: TRBJ2-7
V: TRBV7-7
size: -
CDR3: ASSFMMGGEQY

J: TRBJ1-1
V: TRBV12-3/TRBV12-4
size: -
CDR3: TSSSDRNTEAF